What follows describes a single TCR beta chain. No cognate antigen has been identified for it. There are no base qualities to consult, and no much larger clone falls within one base. These data originate in a study of cytomegalovirus exposure and HLA in healthy donors (dated by TCRdb to the late 2010s). Context from the whole study: According to a later analysis, one platform produced both the roughly 120 validation repertoires and the 730 or so repertoires of the first cohort. Besides the first cohort of roughly 640 subjects, a separate validation cohort made up of roughly 130 different subjects was used. The study combined high-throughput TCR immunosequencing, statistical association of individual TCRs with disease status, and machine learning to predict cytomegalovirus infection status. The aim of the study was to test whether cataloging public T cell receptors could identify signatures of past pathogen exposure. General study outcomes and caveats: Subsequent analysis determined that TCRs grouped into clusters in the first cohort also showed a tendency toward co-occurrence across the approximately 120 validation repertoires, and 94% of cluster scores exceeded 0. A later analysis had no HLA typing for the validation cohort, so co-occurrence there was scored across all 120 repertoires. A few of the identified cytomegalovirus-associated TCR beta chains were confirmed in vitro to be specific for cytomegalovirus antigens. The study listed over 150 TCR beta chains as associated with cytomegalovirus. It was suggested by the authors that the approach could potentially be generalized to other disease states and immunological phenotypes. While some public TCRs were present in many individuals, most TCR sequences turned up only very rarely across donors. The classifier was reported to diagnose cytomegalovirus status with high specificity and sensitivity in both the original cohort and the validation cohort.

After removal of 3 bases from V and 4 bases from J, the junction retains 2 bases not matched to a gene. From the germline V gene, CDR1 is MGHRA and CDR2 is YSYEKL. CDR3 length: 13 amino acids, cysteine to phenylalanine. Left in the record is the CDR3 DNA by itself, 39 bases read in frame from the first base. Receptor amplification or capture employed the immunoSEQ multiplex PCR assay. The paper's data handling went like this. To diagnose cytomegalovirus status from the catalog of TCR beta chain sequences, a statistical classification framework was built. The table comes from immuneACCESS by way of TCRdb, which keeps in-frame sequences with V and J called. Part of the clones is missing from these tables; in studies checked, under half for an unresolved V gene and the rest for unknown reasons. The D gene and trimming were derived from the DNA, and the V and J assignments and clone size from that table. The sample data list fewer than 200,000 clones, and 89% of these were observed just once. About 9.4% of the sample rests with the top ten.

Donors formed part of the validation cohort, which comprised 120 subjects and was distinct from the first cohort of fewer than 750 subjects. This clonotype originated in a woman aged 18-30 years in good health and CMV-seropositive. This chain is built from TRBV4-1 and TRBJ1-2; TRBD1 lines up with 7 middle nucleotides. Sequencing was done on a sample of PBMCs. The CDR3 protein: CASSQRDSYGYTF. The DNA reads as follows: TGCGCCAGCAGCCAGCGGGACAGCTATGGCTACACCTTC.